What follows are 2 T cell receptor beta chains derived from one specimen sequenced in a study of T-cell memory formation after mild COVID-19. Using its own MiXCR run on the 5' RACE reads, TCRdb lists one record per CDR3 protein. The sample yields 300,000 to 400,000 distinct CDR3 sequences, approximately 21% seen once. The sample taken for sequencing was PBMCs or a T cell subset sorted from them (not recorded which). The receptors were gathered from an adult woman who had mild COVID-19 (a few samples of this study predate the infection). Cell type and time point are not known.

Many counts were recorded for this clonotype. CDR3 coding DNA: TGTGCCAGCAGACAGGCCTCGGCTCTTAACTATGGCTACACCTTC. Translated, it gives CASRQASALNYGYTF. The chain employs TRBV2 and TRBJ1-2; possibly TRBD1 for D (5 bases). Trimming left V 6 bases short and J 1 base short, with 15 bases between. The CDR3 has 15 residues. The germline CDR1 and CDR2 sequences are SNHLY and FYNNEI. Full variable domain (rest looked up from reference TRBV2 and TRBJ1-2): EPEVTQTPSHQVTQMGQEVILRCVPISNHLYFYWYRQILGQKVEFLVSFYNNEISEKSEIFDDQFSVERPDGSNFTLKIRSTKLEDSAMYFCASRQASALNYGYTFGSGTRLTVV.

The table lists this clonotype with a few counts. The V gene is TRBV2, the J gene TRBJ2-2; 11 nucleotides line up with TRBD1. Looked up from germline, CDR1 is SNHLY and CDR2 is FYNNEI. The CDR3 length is 17 residues. Losses at the gene ends were 4 bases for V and 5 bases for J; bases not matched to a gene: 9. CDR3 residues: CASSGTGGPSGTGELFF. The CDR3 region has the DNA TGTGCCAGCAGTGGGACAGGGGGCCCTTCAGGGACCGGGGAGCTGTTTTTT.